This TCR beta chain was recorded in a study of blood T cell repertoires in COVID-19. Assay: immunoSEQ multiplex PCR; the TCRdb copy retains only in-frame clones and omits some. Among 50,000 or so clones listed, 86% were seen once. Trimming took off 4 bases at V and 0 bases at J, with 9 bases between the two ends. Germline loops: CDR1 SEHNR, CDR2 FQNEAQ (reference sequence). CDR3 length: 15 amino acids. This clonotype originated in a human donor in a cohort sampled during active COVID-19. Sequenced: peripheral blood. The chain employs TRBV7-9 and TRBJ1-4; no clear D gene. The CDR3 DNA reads TGTGCCAGCAGCTCCCCGCCAGCAACTAATGAAAAACTGTTTTTT. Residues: CASSSPPATNEKLFF. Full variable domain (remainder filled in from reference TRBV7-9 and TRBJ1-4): DTGVSQNPRHKITKRGQNVTFRCDPISEHNRLYWYRQTLGQGPEFLTYFQNEAQLEKSRLLSDRFSAERPKGSFSTLEIQRTEQGDSAMYLCASSSPPATNEKLFFGSGTQLSVL.